Here is one T cell receptor beta chain with its context. Antigen: not known. This entry is derived from a study of identical twins. Each CDR3 protein gets one entry after TCRdb re-called the 5' RACE reads with MiXCR. Of 650,000 to 750,000 distinct CDR3 sequences in the sample, 21% are singletons; the top ten hold 4% to 4.5%. The CDR3 spans 16 residues. The germline V gene encodes CDR1 SGDLS and CDR2 YYNGEE. Germline trimming cut 0 bases from V and 2 bases from J; bases unmatched to any gene: 7. General study findings and limits: There were fewer insertions in abundant cord blood beta clonotypes, but memory repertoires showed no such pattern. Twins shared out-of-frame alpha sequences with excess low generation probability.

In addition, the sample was reused for a study of T cells expressing NK-cell markers. This second report adds: The eight sequenced donors comprised seven who were HCMV-seropositive and one who was seronegative.

The chain uses TRBV9 and TRBJ2-7, with 8 bases aligning to TRBD2. This TCR derives from a woman aged 18-29 years in good health. The sequencing sample was made of PBMCs. CDR3 sequence reads: CASSVGPSGRTYEQYF. CDR3 in DNA: TGTGCCAGCAGCGTAGGCCCTAGCGGGCGTACCTACGAGCAGTACTTC. Looking up the rest from reference TRBV9 and TRBJ2-7 gives the full variable domain: DSGVTQTPKHLITATGQRVTLRCSPRSGDLSVYWYQQSLDQGLQFLIQYYNGEERAKGNILERFSAQQFPDLHSELNLSSLELGDSALYFCASSVGPSGRTYEQYFGPGTRLTVT.